This T cell receptor (beta chain) was retrieved from a study of blood T cell repertoires in COVID-19. Study in general: Sites across the United States, Italy and Spain contributed samples from acute and convalescent COVID-19.

In the original workflow: Cell counts per sample came from amplifying reference gene primers. Sequenced by immunoSEQ multiplex PCR; TCRdb stores in-frame clones only, minus some. For V, J and clone size, that table is used; D and trimming come from the DNA. The table shows fewer than 250,000 clones, with about 85% occurring only once. The V gene's germline CDR1 is SGHAT and CDR2 FQNNGV. The V gene end was trimmed by 6 bases and the J gene end by 5 bases; junction bases not matched to a gene: 6. The CDR3 length is 15 residues. The origin of this receptor is a man in his thirties or forties with acute or convalescent COVID-19. The chain uses TRBV11-2 and TRBJ2-1, with 11 bases fitting TRBD2. The sequenced sample was peripheral blood. As DNA, the CDR3 is TGTGCCAGCAGATTCGGGACTAGCGGTAACAATGAGCAGTTCTTC. This translates into CASRFGTSGNNEQFF.